This is a list of T cell receptor beta chains from one sample in a study of T-cell memory formation after mild COVID-19. TCRdb reprocessed the 5' RACE reads with MiXCR, giving one entry per CDR3 protein. The table lists a few hundred thousand distinct CDR3 sequences, about 16% of them singletons, with 22% in the top ten. The specimen sequenced was PBMCs or a T cell subset sorted from them (not recorded which). These receptors were obtained from a man in his late teens or twenties who had mild COVID-19 (a few samples of this study predate the infection). Cell type and time point are not known. Each CDR3 is given with its conserved first and last residue. Each record gives: J gene, D gene, clone size, V gene, CDR3 protein, CDR3 DNA. The D gene is left open where the match is weak. Only some rows state a clone size, as once, few, many or a class for expanded clones.

TRBJ2-7 | . | . | TRBV28 | CASGPLDNPYEQYF | TGTGCCAGCGGCCCCTTGGACAACCCCTACGAGCAGTACTTC
TRBJ2-1 | . | few | TRBV18 | CASSPPREQRANNEQFF | TGTGCCAGCTCACCTCCGAGGGAGCAGCGGGCTAACAATGAGCAGTTCTTC
TRBJ2-1 | . | . | TRBV9 | CASSVCGVPNNEQFF | TGTGCCAGCAGCGTATGCGGGGTACCGAACAATGAGCAGTTCTTC
TRBJ1-1 | TRBD1 | many | TRBV27 | CASSSTGGTEAFF | TGTGCCAGCAGTTCAACAGGGGGCACTGAAGCTTTCTTT
TRBJ2-1 | TRBD2 | few | TRBV12-3/TRBV12-4 | CASSSGTSLSNEQFF | TGTGCCAGCAGCTCCGGGACTAGCTTATCGAATGAGCAGTTCTTC
TRBJ1-5 | . | few | TRBV7-8 | CASSLVQGTSNQPQHF | TGTGCCAGCAGCTTAGTACAGGGAACTAGCAATCAGCCCCAGCATTTT
TRBJ2-3 | . | few | TRBV7-2 | CASSSVLAGIGTADTQYF | TGTGCCAGCAGCTCCGTATTGGCGGGTATCGGCACGGCAGATACGCAGTATTTT
TRBJ2-2 | . | . | TRBV4-1 | CASSQVGDTGELFF | TGCGCCAGCAGCCAAGTTGGTGACACCGGGGAGCTGTTTTTT
TRBJ2-1 | TRBD2 | few | TRBV2 | CASSEWGPAGAYYNEQFF | TGTGCCAGCAGTGAATGGGGCCCAGCGGGGGCCTACTACAATGAGCAGTTCTTC
TRBJ2-5 | TRBD1 | many | TRBV29-1 | CSVEDPWGQGAWETQYF | TGCAGCGTTGAAGATCCATGGGGACAGGGGGCCTGGGAGACCCAGTACTTC
TRBJ2-1 | TRBD2 | . | TRBV7-2 | CASSTLAGGNNEQFF | TGTGCCAGCAGTACCCTGGCGGGGGGTAACAATGAGCAGTTCTTC
TRBJ2-1 | . | . | TRBV7-2 | CASSLGAATNEQFF | TGTGCCAGCAGCTTAGGCGCGGCAACTAATGAGCAGTTCTTC
TRBJ2-4 | . | . | TRBV7-8 | CASSLTDSFKNIQYF | TGTGCCAGCAGCCTAACGGACAGTTTCAAAAACATTCAGTACTTC
TRBJ1-1 | . | . | TRBV4-1 | CASSQGAMLFAEAFF | TGCGCCAGCAGCCAAGGGGCGATGTTGTTCGCTGAAGCTTTCTTT
TRBJ2-1 | TRBD2 | few | TRBV7-9 | CASSFSGGLAWEQFF | TGTGCCAGCAGCTTCAGCGGGGGGCTTGCCTGGGAGCAGTTCTTC
TRBJ1-5 | . | . | TRBV4-3 | CASSQDQGRYQPQHF | TGCGCCAGCAGCCAAGATCAGGGGCGGTATCAGCCCCAGCATTTT
TRBJ2-7 | . | few | TRBV2 | CASIFVGLEEQYF | TGTGCCAGCATATTCGTGGGGTTGGAAGAGCAGTACTTC
TRBJ2-3 | TRBD2 | few | TRBV18 | CASSPRQRGSTDTQYF | TGTGCCAGCTCACCACGCCAGCGGGGAAGCACAGATACGCAGTATTTT
TRBJ2-7 | . | . | TRBV12-5 | CASGLRVARGGYEQYF | TGTGCTAGTGGTTTGAGGGTGGCGCGAGGAGGCTACGAGCAGTACTTC
TRBJ2-5 | . | . | TRBV5-1 | CASSLAQGGGETQYF | TGCGCCAGCAGCTTGGCCCAGGGAGGAGGAGAGACCCAGTACTTC
TRBJ2-2 | . | . | TRBV7-2 | CASSKQAGNTGELFF | TGTGCCAGCAGCAAGCAGGCGGGGAACACCGGGGAGCTGTTTTTT
TRBJ2-5 | . | few | TRBV20-1 | CSAGGRTQYF | TGCAGTGCTGGAGGAAGGACCCAGTACTTC
TRBJ1-1 | TRBD1 | . | TRBV4-3 | CASSLDREWEAFF | TGCGCCAGCAGCCTCGACAGGGAATGGGAAGCTTTCTTT
TRBJ1-4 | . | . | TRBV5-1 | CASSAGTANEKLFF | TGCGCCAGCAGCGCCGGGACGGCCAATGAAAAACTGTTTTTT
TRBJ1-1 | . | few | TRBV7-9 | CASSLVSYLNTEAFF | TGTGCCAGCAGCTTAGTGTCGTACTTGAACACTGAAGCTTTCTTT
TRBJ1-3 | . | few | TRBV12-3/TRBV12-4 | CATSQEGGSGNTIYF | TGTGCCACCTCTCAAGAGGGTGGCTCTGGAAACACCATATATTTT
TRBJ2-7 | TRBD1 | few | TRBV20-1 | CSARDRAYEQYF | TGCAGTGCCAGGGACAGAGCCTACGAGCAGTACTTC
TRBJ1-4 | . | . | TRBV6-5 | CASSTRPHEKLFF | TGTGCCAGCAGCACTAGACCGCATGAAAAACTGTTTTTT
TRBJ1-2 | . | . | TRBV27 | CASSLGVGGPAYGYTF | TGTGCCAGCAGTTTAGGAGTGGGGGGCCCGGCCTATGGCTACACCTTC
TRBJ2-2 | . | few | TRBV12-3/TRBV12-4 | CASVSGATGELFF | TGTGCCAGCGTTTCGGGGGCCACCGGGGAGCTGTTTTTT
TRBJ1-2 | . | . | TRBV6-5 | CASSQGHYGYTF | TGTGCCAGCAGTCAGGGGCACTATGGCTACACCTTC
TRBJ1-5 | . | . | TRBV6-2/TRBV6-3 | CASRQGYSNQPQHF | TGTGCCAGCAGACAGGGCTATAGCAATCAGCCCCAGCATTTT
TRBJ2-7 | . | . | TRBV20-1 | CSARTGGTYEQYF | TGCAGTGCTAGGACAGGCGGGACCTACGAGCAGTACTTC
TRBJ2-1 | TRBD2 | few | TRBV7-3 | CASSSGGENEQFF | TGTGCCAGCAGCTCCGGGGGGGAAAATGAGCAGTTCTTC
TRBJ2-2 | TRBD1 | few | TRBV7-9 | CASRPLGGLLNTGELFF | TGTGCCAGCAGGCCCCTAGGGGGCCTTCTAAACACCGGGGAGCTGTTTTTT
TRBJ2-1 | TRBD2 | few | TRBV5-4 | CASSLGLAVHEQFF | TGTGCCAGCAGCTTGGGACTAGCTGTCCATGAGCAGTTCTTC
TRBJ1-2 | . | . | TRBV4-1 | CASSSVQPLGDGYTF | TGCGCCAGCAGTTCCGTACAGCCACTGGGGGACGGCTACACCTTC
TRBJ2-3 | TRBD2 | many | TRBV4-2 | CASSPATSGGADTQYF | TGTGCCAGCAGCCCCGCGACTAGCGGGGGGGCAGATACGCAGTATTTT
TRBJ2-5 | TRBD2 | . | TRBV7-9 | CASSLGTSGSGTQYF | TGTGCCAGCAGCTTAGGGACTAGCGGTTCTGGGACCCAGTACTTC
TRBJ2-1 | TRBD1 | . | TRBV5-6 | CASTPRGQRIGPGVF | TGTGCCAGCACTCCCAGGGGACAGCGAATCGGGCCCGGGGTCTTC